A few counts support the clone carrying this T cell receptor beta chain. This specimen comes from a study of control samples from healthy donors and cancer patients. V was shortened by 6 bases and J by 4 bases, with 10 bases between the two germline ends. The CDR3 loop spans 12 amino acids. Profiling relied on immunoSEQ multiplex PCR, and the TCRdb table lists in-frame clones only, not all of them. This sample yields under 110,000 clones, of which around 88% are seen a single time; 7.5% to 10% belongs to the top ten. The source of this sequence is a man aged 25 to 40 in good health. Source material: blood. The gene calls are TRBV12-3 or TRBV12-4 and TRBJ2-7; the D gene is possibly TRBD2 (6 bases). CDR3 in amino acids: CASRKGLYEQYF. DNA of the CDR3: TGTGCCAGCAGAAAAGGACTATACGAGCAGTACTTC.